A single sample gave rise to the 11 T cell receptor beta chains below, sequenced in a study of T-cell memory formation after mild COVID-19. TCRdb re-called the 5' RACE reads with MiXCR, one entry per CDR3 protein. The sample lists 350,000 or so distinct CDR3 sequences, roughly 13% occurring once. Sequences were obtained from PBMCs or a T cell subset sorted from them (not recorded which). These receptors were taken from a young man who had mild COVID-19 (a few samples of this study predate the infection). Cell type and time point are not known.

There are a few counts of this clonotype. The rearrangement joins TRBV25-1 to TRBJ2-1; a weak D match, TRBD2 (5 bases). Germline CDR1 MGHDK, CDR2 SYGVNS. Trimming stripped 4 bases from V and 2 bases from J, with 12 bases between. The CDR3 has 15 residues. CDR3 nucleotides: TGTGCCAGCAGTGGCGTGAGGGTGACCTACAATGAGCAGTTCTTC. This translates into CASSGVRVTYNEQFF.

The sample holds a few counts of this clonotype. This chain links TRBV2 with TRBJ2-7, with 7 nucleotides matching TRBD2. The CDR3 is made up of 13 amino acids. With V trimmed by 10 bases and J by 6 bases, 12 bases remained unmatched. Germline loops: CDR1 SNHLY, CDR2 FYNNEI. The CDR3 DNA sequence: TGTGCCACCGTTTGGGTCGGGGGGAGCGAGCAGTACTTC. Translation gives CATVWVGGSEQYF.

The genes are TRBV7-3 and TRBJ2-1; TRBD2 matches at 13 bases. This CDR3 is built from 15 residues. With 10 bases clipped from V and 5 bases from J, the junction kept 8 bases outside the gene matches. Germline V CDR1 and CDR2: SGHTA, FQGTGA. The DNA for the CDR3 is TGTGCCACCCAACTAGCGGGGGGGTATAACAATGAGCAGTTCTTC. Its translation: CATQLAGGYNNEQFF.

The genes are TRBV5-1 and TRBJ2-2; 7 nucleotides agree with TRBD1. The CDR3 runs to 15 residues. The germline CDR1 and CDR2 sequences are SGHRS and YFSETQ. The V segment lost 6 bases and the J segment 0 bases; nucleotides outside the gene matches: 5. The CDR3 DNA reads as TGCGCCAGCAATACTGGACAGGCGAACACCGGGGAGCTGTTTTTT. Residues: CASNTGQANTGELFF.

The chain carries TRBV27 and TRBJ2-1, with D perhaps matching TRBD1 (5 bases). CDR3 length equals 13 residues. CDR1 and CDR2 from the germline V gene are MNHEY and SMNVEV (reference sequence). The V end was cut by 0 bases, the J end by 7 bases, with 7 bases between. The CDR3 region is CASSLSNRNEQFF. The CDR3 DNA reads TGTGCCAGCAGTTTATCAAACAGGAATGAGCAGTTCTTC.

The chain recombines TRBV9 with TRBJ1-2; D is uncertain. CDR1 and CDR2 from the germline V gene are SGDLS and YYNGEE. CDR3 length: 14 residues. V was shortened by 8 bases and J by 2 bases, with 16 bases between the two germline ends. The CDR3 coding sequence is TGTGCCAGTAATGCGGGTTTGGGAAACTATGGCTACACCTTC. It specifies CASNAGLGNYGYTF.

This clonotype was seen only a few times. The CDR3 DNA follows: TGTGCCTGGTCCACCCTAATCGCCGGGGAGCTGTTTTTT. Its protein product is CAWSTLIAGELFF. The chain links TRBV30 to TRBJ2-2; D not certain. CDR3 length equals 13 residues. V was shortened by 5 bases and J by 6 bases, with 13 bases between the two germline ends. The germline CDR1 and CDR2 sequences are GTSNPN and SVGIG (reference sequence).

This clonotype was observed a few times. The V and J genes are TRBV7-2 and TRBJ2-5; 7 nucleotides match TRBD2. V lost 8 bases to trimming and J lost 1 base; unmatched junction nucleotides: 7. The CDR3 contains 14 residues. In germline, CDR1 is SGHTA, CDR2 FQGNSA. Here the CDR3 DNA reads TGTGCCAGCTTGGACGGGGGGAGCCAAGAGACCCAGTACTTC. Its protein product is CASLDGGSQETQYF.

This clonotype came up a few times. This chain links TRBV10-3 with TRBJ2-2; no definite D call. CDR1 and CDR2 (germline): ENHRY, SYGVKD. Deletions cut 6 bases from V and 6 bases from J, with 14 bases between. The CDR3 extends over 14 amino acids. CDR3 bases: TGTGCCATCAGGCCGTCGGGTTGGGCCGGGGAGCTGTTTTTT. This gives the protein CAIRPSGWAGELFF.

V usage is TRBV9 and J usage is TRBJ2-5, with 10 bases fitting TRBD1. This CDR3 spans 15 amino acids. CDR1 and CDR2 (germline): SGDLS, YYNGEE. V gave up 5 bases and J gave up 3 bases; unmatched junction bases: 7. In DNA, the CDR3 is TGTGCCAGCAGTGTGGACGGGACAGGGGAAGAGACCCAGTACTTC. As protein: CASSVDGTGEETQYF. The complete variable domain, with remaining parts taken from reference TRBV9 and TRBJ2-5, reads DSGVTQTPKHLITATGQRVTLRCSPRSGDLSVYWYQQSLDQGLQFLIQYYNGEERAKGNILERFSAQQFPDLHSELNLSSLELGDSALYFCASSVDGTGEETQYFGPGTRLLVL.

The chain uses TRBV5-1 and TRBJ2-1; D gene ambiguous. Trimming left V 4 bases short and J 12 bases short, with 17 bases between. CDR1 and CDR2 from the germline V gene are SGHRS and YFSETQ. The CDR3 is 13 residues long. The CDR3, as DNA: TGCGCCAGCAGCACTAACTCCCGGCGAGGGCAGTTCTTC. Translated, it gives CASSTNSRRGQFF.